Shown below are 31 T cell receptor beta chains from a single sample sequenced in a study of cytomegalovirus exposure and HLA in healthy donors. The PCR contained 60 Vbeta and 13 Jbeta primers. The method was immunoSEQ multiplex PCR; TCRdb's version includes in-frame clones alone and lacks a portion of them. The sample shows roughly 130,000 clones, 84% of them seen only once. Material: PBMCs. Receptors originate from a woman aged 18-29 years in good health and CMV-seropositive.

This chain links TRBV18 with TRBJ2-1, with TRBD2 identical over 8 bases. This CDR3 spans 16 amino acids. Germline V gives CDR1 KGHSH, CDR2 LQKENI. The trim removed 1 base at V and 6 bases at J, leaving 8 bases unmatched. CDR3 DNA sequence: TGTGCCAGCTCACCACTGTCGGGGGGGCCGTTCAATGAGCAGTTCTTC. This gives the protein CASSPLSGGPFNEQFF.

The chain has TRBV9 and TRBJ2-1; 11 nucleotides line up with TRBD2. CDR1 is SGDLS and CDR2 is YYNGEE in the germline V gene. The J segment lost 6 bases and the V segment lost 0 bases, leaving 5 bases of the junction unmatched. The CDR3 extends over 16 amino acids. CDR3 nucleotides: TGTGCCAGCAGCGTAGTTAGCGGGGGGGCCTTCAATGAGCAGTTCTTC. The encoded protein is CASSVVSGGAFNEQFF.

DNA of the CDR3: TGTGCCAGCAGTCCCCGGGACACCCGGCGGGGGGAGCTGTTTTTT. It encodes CASSPRDTRRGELFF. The rearrangement uses TRBV6-1 and TRBJ2-2; possible D gene TRBD1, 6 bases. Germline values: CDR1 MNHNS, CDR2 SASEGT. V was pared by 5 bases and J by 8 bases, with 18 bases between. CDR3 length: 15 amino acids.

The V gene is TRBV14, the J gene TRBJ2-5; a weak D match, TRBD1 (6 bases). Looked up from germline, CDR1 is SGHDN and CDR2 is FVKESK. The CDR3 has 15 amino acids. Deletions cut 4 bases from V and 2 bases from J, with 14 bases between. The CDR3 nucleotides are TGTGCCAGCAGCCCCCTTGGGCAGGGGCAAGAGACCCAGTACTTC. It yields the protein CASSPLGQGQETQYF.

This clone has just one count. J is TRBJ2-7 and V is TRBV9; unclear D gene. V was pared by 0 bases and J by 7 bases, with 14 bases between. The CDR3 has 14 amino acids. Germline values: CDR1 SGDLS, CDR2 YYNGEE. CDR3 region: CASSVGAFTWEQYF. The CDR3, as DNA: TGTGCCAGCAGCGTAGGGGCCTTCACCTGGGAGCAGTACTTC.

The CDR3 region is CASSLGAGDTEAFF. CDR3 nucleotide sequence: TGCGCCAGCAGCTTGGGAGCAGGGGACACTGAAGCTTTCTTT. The chain combines TRBV5-1 with TRBJ1-1; D might be TRBD1 (6 bases). V shed 0 bases and J shed 3 bases, with 9 bases lying between them. Germline CDR1 is SGHRS and CDR2 is YFSETQ. The CDR3 extends over 14 amino acids.

V and J are TRBV4-1 and TRBJ2-7; perhaps TRBD2 as D (7 bases). This CDR3 has 16 residues. The V end lost 3 bases, the J end lost 2 bases, and 17 bases lay between the germline ends. CDR1 is MGHRA and CDR2 is YSYEKL in the germline V gene. Here the CDR3 reads CASSHLPAGATYEQYF. The CDR3 DNA sequence: TGCGCCAGCAGCCATCTTCCCGCGGGGGCGACCTACGAGCAGTACTTC.

Notes on this clone: This sample includes further DNA sequences coding for the same CDR3. V is TRBV19 and J is TRBJ1-6, with TRBD1 matching over 7 bases. J gave up 7 bases and V 2 bases, and 2 bases lay outside the gene matches. CDR1 is LNHDA, CDR2 SQIVND, per germline (reference sequence). The CDR3 length is 14 residues. CDR3 loop: CASSIQGVNSPLHF. As DNA, the CDR3 is TGTGCCAGTAGTATACAGGGGGTAAATTCACCCCTCCACTTT.

This clone was seen just once. V and J are TRBV2 and TRBJ2-3; 8 nucleotides match TRBD2. The CDR3 spans 15 residues. Germline V gene sequence: CDR1 SNHLY, CDR2 FYNNEI. Losses at the gene ends were 4 bases for V and 0 bases for J; bases not matched to a gene: 3. CDR3 coding DNA: TGTGCCAGCAGTGGTAGCGGGATCAGCACAGATACGCAGTATTTT. Protein sequence: CASSGSGISTDTQYF.

The gene calls are TRBV13 and TRBJ1-6; D not resolved. The CDR3 loop spans 15 amino acids. Germline V lookup: CDR1 PRHDT, CDR2 FYEKMQ (reference sequence). V was pared by 0 bases and J by 9 bases, with 12 bases between. CDR3 nucleotides: TGTGCCAGCAGCTTAGGGGCCAGGATCACTTCACCCCTCCACTTT. This sequence encodes CASSLGARITSPLHF.

The DNA for the CDR3 is TGTGCCAGCAGCGTAGATATGGGACAGGGGGCCAATGAGCAGTTCTTC. Translated, it gives CASSVDMGQGANEQFF. The chain is built from TRBV9 and TRBJ2-1; 12 bases match TRBD1. The CDR3 consists of 16 residues. Germline V lookup: CDR1 SGDLS, CDR2 YYNGEE. J gave up 6 bases and V 0 bases, and 4 bases lay outside the gene matches.

The V call is TRBV6-1, the J call TRBJ2-7, with TRBD1 identical over 9 bases. This CDR3 is 16 amino acids long. From germline, CDR1 is MNHNS and CDR2 SASEGT. With V trimmed by 1 base and J by 0 bases, 4 bases remained unmatched. The CDR3: CASSEDRGLFSYEQYF. The DNA for the CDR3 is TGTGCCAGCAGTGAAGACAGGGGGCTCTTCTCCTACGAGCAGTACTTC.

The chain has TRBV15 and TRBJ2-3, with 7 bases matching TRBD2. Per germline, CDR1 LNHNV and CDR2 YYDKDF (reference sequence). The CDR3 sequence is 13 residues long. V shed 9 bases and J 2 bases; nucleotides not matched to a gene: 5. Here the CDR3 reads CATRGTDTDTQYF. The DNA of the CDR3 is TGTGCCACGCGGGGGACTGACACAGATACGCAGTATTTT.

The chain uses TRBV11-1 and TRBJ2-3; 8 bases line up with TRBD1. V shed 3 bases and J 2 bases; nucleotides not matched to a gene: 4. The CDR3 has 15 residues. In germline, CDR1 is SGHAT, CDR2 FQDESV (reference sequence). CDR3 in amino acids: CASSFMGQVTDTQYF. As DNA, the CDR3 is TGTGCCAGCAGCTTTATGGGACAGGTCACAGATACGCAGTATTTT.

The V and J genes are TRBV5-1 and TRBJ1-1, with 7 bases fitting TRBD1. The V gene's germline CDR1 is SGHRS and CDR2 YFSETQ. With V trimmed by 0 bases and J by 8 bases, 4 bases remained unmatched. The CDR3 runs to 13 residues. CDR3 in amino acids: CASSLGQGSEAFF. The CDR3, as DNA: TGCGCCAGCAGCTTGGGACAGGGTTCCGAAGCTTTCTTT. Drawing the rest from reference TRBV5-1 and TRBJ1-1, the complete variable domain is KAGVTQTPRYLIKTRGQQVTLSCSPISGHRSVSWYQQTPGQGLQFLFEYFSETQRNKGNFPGRFSGRQFSNSRSEMNVSTLELGDSALYLCASSLGQGSEAFFGQGTRLTVV.

The V call is TRBV29-1, the J call TRBJ2-6, with 8 bases identical to TRBD2. The CDR3 runs 12 residues. The V and J ends lost 6 bases and 12 bases, in that order; junction bases with no gene match: 7. The germline CDR1 and CDR2 sequences are SQVTM and ANQGSEA. The CDR3 bases are TGCAGCGTAGCGGGGGTCCCCCCCGTCCTGACTTTC. It is translated as CSVAGVPPVLTF. The full variable domain, in which reference TRBV29-1 and TRBJ2-6 provide the parts outside the CDR3, is SAVISQKPSRDICQRGTSLTIQCQVDSQVTMMFWYRQQPGQSLTLIATANQGSEATYESGFVIDKFPISRPNLTFSTLTVSNMSPEDSSIYLCSVAGVPPVLTFGAGSRLTVL.

The chain links TRBV18 to TRBJ2-5; D might be TRBD2 (6 bases). Trimming cost V 1 base and J 1 base, with 16 bases left between them. This CDR3 has 17 amino acids. From germline, CDR1 is KGHSH and CDR2 LQKENI. DNA for the CDR3: TGTGCCAGCTCACCACAAGAGGGCTGGGGAGGCCAAGAGACCCAGTACTTC. Its translation: CASSPQEGWGGQETQYF.

This chain connects TRBV4-1 to TRBJ2-7; no definite D call. Per the germline V gene, CDR1 is MGHRA and CDR2 is YSYEKL. Trimming cost V 4 bases and J 5 bases, with 15 bases left between them. This CDR3 contains 14 residues. CDR3 loop: CASSRSPPGDEQYF. Written as DNA, the CDR3 is TGCGCCAGCAGCCGCTCCCCTCCGGGTGACGAGCAGTACTTC.

This clone has a handful of counts. V is TRBV2 and J is TRBJ1-1; D is possibly TRBD1 (5 bases). Germline lookup yields CDR1 SNHLY and CDR2 FYNNEI. Trimming left V 11 bases short and J 10 bases short, with 23 bases between. This CDR3 is 13 amino acids long. For the CDR3, the DNA is TGTGCCTACGGGGCGGGGGAGGATGGCGGAGCTTTCTTT. Translating it yields CAYGAGEDGGAFF.

The chain uses TRBV6-6 and TRBJ2-7; maybe TRBD2 (7 bases). Germline CDR1 MNHNY, CDR2 SVGAGI (reference sequence). The CDR3 covers 15 residues. The ends were cut back, 0 bases at V and 7 bases at J, with 16 bases in the middle. This CDR3 reads CASSYSAGARGEQYF. The CDR3 DNA is TGTGCCAGCAGTTACTCGGCGGGGGCCCGGGGGGAGCAGTACTTC.

CDR3: CASSLEGTKFQETQYF. The CDR3 DNA follows: TGTGCCAGCAGCTTAGAAGGGACAAAGTTTCAAGAGACCCAGTACTTC. The chain recombines TRBV11-2 with TRBJ2-5, with D possibly being TRBD1 (6 bases). Looked up from germline, CDR1 is SGHAT and CDR2 is FQNNGV. V lost 0 bases to trimming and J lost 2 bases, with 13 bases between them. This CDR3 spans 16 amino acids.

The V and J genes are TRBV4-1 and TRBJ2-3; maybe TRBD2 (5 bases). The CDR3 runs to 14 residues. Trimming pared 4 bases from V and 0 bases from J, leaving 8 bases between. Germline-derived CDR1 and CDR2 are MGHRA and YSYEKL. In DNA, the CDR3 is TGCGCCAGCAGCCTACGGACTAGCACAGATACGCAGTATTTT. It yields the protein CASSLRTSTDTQYF.

This clone was seen only a few times. This chain joins TRBV7-9 and TRBJ1-4; D gene uncertain. Germline CDR1 is SEHNR and CDR2 is FQNEAQ (reference sequence). The CDR3 contains 15 residues. Trimming removed 3 bases from V and 2 bases from J, with 10 bases in between. The CDR3 loop reads CASSFSAVTNEKLFF. The CDR3 DNA reads TGTGCCAGCAGCTTTTCGGCGGTTACTAATGAAAAACTGTTTTTT.

The chain recombines TRBV5-1 with TRBJ1-4; D uncertain. The germline V gene encodes CDR1 SGHRS and CDR2 YFSETQ. CDR3 length equals 15 residues. Trimming took off 1 base at V and 6 bases at J, with 13 bases between the two ends. Here the CDR3 reads CASSLFLASDEKLFF. The CDR3 nucleotides are TGCGCCAGCAGCTTGTTCCTCGCCAGCGATGAAAAACTGTTTTTT. The full variable domain, its missing parts supplied by reference TRBV5-1 and TRBJ1-4, is KAGVTQTPRYLIKTRGQQVTLSCSPISGHRSVSWYQQTPGQGLQFLFEYFSETQRNKGNFPGRFSGRQFSNSRSEMNVSTLELGDSALYLCASSLFLASDEKLFFGSGTQLSVL.

In this sample, this clone turned up a few times. The rearrangement uses TRBV9 and TRBJ2-7, with unresolved D. Per germline, CDR1 SGDLS and CDR2 YYNGEE. V lost 0 bases and J 0 bases, leaving 7 bases between the germline ends. The CDR3 is 14 residues long. The CDR3 DNA is TGTGCCAGCAGCGTAGCCCCGAGCTCCTACGAGCAGTACTTC. The encoded protein is CASSVAPSSYEQYF.

The genes are TRBV27 and TRBJ2-5, with 11 bases lining up with TRBD1. Germline values: CDR1 MNHEY, CDR2 SMNVEV (reference sequence). CDR3 length equals 15 residues. V gave up 4 bases and J gave up 4 bases; unmatched junction bases: 5. The CDR3 DNA is TGTGCCAGCAGTTCACCTGGGACAGGGGGAGAGACCCAGTACTTC. This translates into CASSSPGTGGETQYF.

V gene TRBV9 combines with J gene TRBJ2-1; D gene unclear. In germline, CDR1 is SGDLS, CDR2 YYNGEE. Trimming shortened V by 0 bases and J by 7 bases, and 5 bases separated the two germline ends. The CDR3 spans 12 residues. Here the CDR3 reads CASSVATNEQFF. CDR3 nucleotides: TGTGCCAGCAGCGTAGCTACGAATGAGCAGTTCTTC.

The chain combines TRBV5-1 with TRBJ2-7, with a weak D call TRBD1 (5 bases). Trimming pared 0 bases from V and 5 bases from J, leaving 12 bases between. CDR1 and CDR2 from the germline V gene are SGHRS and YFSETQ. The CDR3 runs to 14 residues. Here the CDR3 DNA reads TGCGCCAGCAGCTTGGGGCAGGGTGCAGACGAGCAGTACTTC. This gives the protein CASSLGQGADEQYF. The variable domain in full, completed from reference TRBV5-1 and TRBJ2-7, reads KAGVTQTPRYLIKTRGQQVTLSCSPISGHRSVSWYQQTPGQGLQFLFEYFSETQRNKGNFPGRFSGRQFSNSRSEMNVSTLELGDSALYLCASSLGQGADEQYFGPGTRLTVT.

V gene TRBV27 combines with J gene TRBJ1-6; no definite D call. The V and J ends lost 5 bases and 9 bases respectively, with 11 bases between them. The CDR3 consists of 13 residues. Germline assignment: CDR1 MNHEY and CDR2 SMNVEV (reference sequence). CDR3 protein: CASSLGGSSPLHF. The CDR3 DNA reads TGTGCCAGCAGTCTCGGAGGGAGTTCACCCCTCCACTTT.

This rearrangement joins TRBV7-2 to TRBJ2-1; 10 nucleotides agree with TRBD2. This CDR3 is built from 14 residues. J lost 7 bases, V lost 4 bases, and 4 bases had no gene match. Looked up from germline, CDR1 is SGHTA and CDR2 is FQGNSA. CDR3 coding DNA: TGTGCCAGCAGCTCAAGCGGGGGGGGGAATGAGCAGTTCTTC. Its translation: CASSSSGGGNEQFF. Combining the CDR3 with reference TRBV7-2 and TRBJ2-1 gives the whole variable domain GAGVSQSPSNKVTEKGKDVELRCDPISGHTALYWYRQSLGQGLEFLIYFQGNSAPDKSGLPSDRFSAERTGGSVSTLTIQRTQQEDSAVYLCASSSSGGGNEQFFGPGTRLTVL.

This clone has a handful of counts. The rearrangement joins TRBV2 to TRBJ2-1; 7 positions agree with TRBD1. The CDR3 spans 11 residues. The V segment lost 9 bases and the J segment 6 bases; nucleotides outside the gene matches: 2. Germline CDR1 and CDR2: SNHLY and FYNNEI. CDR3 in DNA: TGTGCCAGGGGACAGCGCAATGAGCAGTTCTTC. This translates into CARGQRNEQFF.